This TCR beta chain was profiled in a study of tumor-infiltrating lymphocytes in primary liver carcinoma (dated by TCRdb to about 2017). About the full investigation: Of the five patients (three men and two women, aged 30 to 69 years), four had hepatocellular carcinoma and one had combined HCC and intrahepatic cholangiocarcinoma. The five patients had tumors of stage T1-T3 N0M0, with maximum diameters ranging from roughly 4.2 to 10 cm. Each sample produced about 3.5 to 7.13 million productive TCRbeta reads, and read depth showed no significant difference between tissue types. A total of 35 specimens from 5 patients underwent TCRbeta repertoire sequencing, comprising some 25 tumor regions, 5 adjacent noncancerous liver tissues and 5 peripheral blood samples. The study combined TCRbeta repertoire sequencing, expression microarrays and whole-exome sequencing across five regions of each liver tumor, with adjacent normal tissue and blood. Reproducibility between technical replicate repertoires was high, with correlation coefficients above 0.98 and mean shared-clone rates roughly 0.91. The full study reports these points: With just four or five patients in the study, the authors point out that the findings should be validated in a larger study. Because only the TCR beta chain was sequenced and unpaired alpha chains were not captured, true repertoire diversity is likely underestimated. Comparison of CD4+ and CD8+ T cell repertoires was precluded by the use of bulk unsorted samples. A significantly larger repertoire fraction was made up by the top 250 clones in tumors than in blood (p = 0.039). Repertoire overlap was found to be higher between tumor regions (mean roughly 35%) than between tumor-adjacent (approximately 17%) or tumor-blood (14%) pairs, consistent with antigen-driven expansion.

The table lists this clonotype with many counts. What antigen it recognizes has not been identified. Base qualities were left out, and no much larger clone turns up one base away. Total RNA and DNA were co-extracted without cell sorting from roughly 20-30 mg of bulk tissue using the AllPrep DNA/RNA mini kit. Surgical resection was performed in China between 2015 and early 2016 on about 5 patients with histopathologically diagnosed primary liver carcinoma. At the time of sampling, the patients had chronic HBV infection and had not received any treatment. Pieces of fresh tumor and adjacent tissue were cut in half, with one half kept in RNAlater at -80 degrees C and the other half sent for histology. The CDR3 spans 14 residues, from the cysteine through the phenylalanine. The sequence is cut down to CDR3 DNA, 42 bases in frame from base 1. As encoded in the germline V gene, CDR1 is SGHDT while CDR2 is YYEEEE. A distance of 9 bases separates the germline ends of V and J, which lose 0 bases and 5 bases respectively.

Starting from approximately 500 ng total RNA, TCRbeta-specific cDNA was produced by reverse transcription with a constant-region primer and ProtoScript II reverse transcriptase. Construction of the TCRbeta libraries relied on three nested rounds of multiplex PCR, following a slightly modified ARM-PCR procedure. Each of the first two PCR rounds ran for approximately 9 cycles using multiplex TRBV1-TRBV30 forward primers together with a Cbeta reverse primer. Sample barcodes and Illumina adapters were attached in a final 25-cycle PCR using Deep VentR polymerase. Amplicons of 200-500 bp were gel-purified with a QIAquick gel extraction kit before sequencing. An Illumina HiSeq 2500 was used to sequence the TCRbeta amplicons, generating 250-bp paired-end reads. The authors' analysis ran thus. Quality trimming of reads was performed with Trimmomatic v0.33, and paired reads were merged with FLASH v1.2.11 so that full CDR3 sequences could be recovered. V, D and J germline segments were assigned to the rearranged TCRbeta sequences by MiGEC v1.2.1b. Clonotype statistics and Shannon-Wiener diversity indices were computed with VDJtools v1.0.0. To cut down on sampling bias, every analysis after diversity analysis relied on just the 250 most abundant clonotypes from each sample. TCRdb redid the processing of the public reads, applying fastp at Q25 and MiXCR, and retained in-frame beta chains. Here each entry gathers all rows of one CDR3 protein and keeps the most common genes and DNA. V and J calls and clone size were set by TCRdb, not the authors. This sample has approximately 80,000 distinct CDR3 sequences in its table, and 69% of those were observed once. The biggest ten clones account for 26% of the sample.

The chain links TRBV5-6 with TRBJ2-1, with an unclear D gene assignment. The sequenced material came from tumor-adjacent normal liver tissue. The sequence came from a man between 40 and 49 years old with primary liver carcinoma and hepatitis B virus infection. This receptor has the CDR3 CASSLEGFNNEQFF. The nucleotide sequence is given as TGTGCCAGCAGCTTGGAAGGATTCAACAATGAGCAGTTCTTC.